This T cell receptor beta chain was obtained from a study of blood T cell repertoires in COVID-19. About the research overall: Spain, Italy and the United States supplied samples that represented acute and convalescent COVID-19. PBMCs, B-cell-depleted T cells, or T cells were the source of the cDNA or gDNA that made up the material.

The count of this clone is one. The CDR3 runs 17 residues. CDR1 and CDR2 (germline): SNHLY, FYNNEI. Trimming took 6 bases from V and 0 from J; bases not matched to a gene: 7. In the original processing: Reference gene primer amplification yielded estimated nucleated cell counts. Generated by immunoSEQ multiplex PCR, the TCRdb table keeps only in-frame clones and is missing some. That table is the source of V, J and clone size, and D and trimming were worked out from the DNA. The sample records 95,000 to 110,000 clones, around 90% being singletons. The V call is TRBV2, the J call TRBJ2-1; 11 bases line up with TRBD2. The sequencing sample was made of peripheral blood. The TCR was taken from a human donor in a cohort sampled during active COVID-19. CDR3 nucleotide sequence: TGTGCCAGCAGCTTGGGACTAGCGGCAAGCTCCTACAATGAGCAGTTCTTC. Translated, it gives CASSLGLAASSYNEQFF. The variable domain in full, with the rest retrieved from reference TRBV2 and TRBJ2-1, is EPEVTQTPSHQVTQMGQEVILRCVPISNHLYFYWYRQILGQKVEFLVSFYNNEISEKSEIFDDQFSVERPDGSNFTLKIRSTKLEDSAMYFCASSLGLAASSYNEQFFGPGTRLTVL.